Each of the 19 T cell receptor beta chains below was sequenced from the same sample in a study. A single record per CDR3 protein comes from TCRdb applying MiXCR to the 5' RACE reads. This table has some 11,000 distinct CDR3 sequences, roughly 15% appearing once. Treg sorting used a CD4+CD25+CD127-/low gate. The sequenced material came from Tregs sorted from a lymph node. These receptors were obtained from a female donor with breast cancer.

This clonotype rates as medium-sized. V usage is TRBV7-2 and J usage is TRBJ2-1; TRBD2 matches at 8 bases. Germline V gene sequence: CDR1 SGHTA, CDR2 FQGNSA. This CDR3 has 15 amino acids. With 5 bases clipped from V and 5 bases from J, the junction kept 8 bases outside the gene matches. The CDR3 loop reads CASSKLAGKNNEQFF. For the CDR3, the DNA is TGTGCCAGCAGCAAATTAGCGGGGAAAAACAATGAGCAGTTCTTC.

With respect to this clonotype: A much larger clonotype is one base distant, so this may be a read error. The rearrangement joins TRBV15 to TRBJ2-2; D is possibly TRBD2 (5 bases). From germline, CDR1 is LNHNV and CDR2 YYDKDF (reference sequence). CDR3 length equals 14 residues. CDR3 residues: CATSRGGDAGELLF. In DNA form, the CDR3 reads TGTGCCACCAGCAGAGGCGGAGACGCCGGGGAGCTGCTTTTT.

In its sample, this clonotype is medium-sized. The rearrangement uses TRBV10-2 and TRBJ2-5; 8 nucleotides line up with TRBD1. Germline V gene lookup returns CDR1 WSHSY and CDR2 SAAADI. The CDR3 consists of 14 residues. V shed 5 bases, J shed 5 bases, and the junction held 7 bases outside the gene matches. The CDR3 DNA is TGCGCCAGCAGTCCTATTGCAGGGGGCGAGACCCAGTACTTC. Protein: CASSPIAGGETQYF.

This clonotype is categorized as medium-sized. The chain has TRBV6-5 and TRBJ1-2; D is undetermined. This CDR3 is 15 amino acids long. CDR1 is MNHEY and CDR2 is SVGAGI in the germline V gene. V lost 0 bases and J 0 bases, leaving 8 bases between the germline ends. CDR3 in DNA: TGTGCCAGCAGTTACTCGGGATTCTCTAACTATGGCTACACCTTC. This sequence encodes CASSYSGFSNYGYTF.

As for this clonotype: This may be a read error: a much more frequent sequence differs by one nucleotide. This CDR3 is CANSLRGLNEQFF. The CDR3 bases are TGTGCCAACAGCTTACGGGGCCTCAATGAGCAGTTCTTC. The chain carries TRBV7-2 and TRBJ2-1; D is possibly TRBD1 or TRBD2 (5 bases each). The CDR3 contains 13 residues. The germline V gene has CDR1 SGHTA and CDR2 FQGNSA.

The chain uses TRBV3-1 and TRBJ2-4; no firm D call. The CDR3 runs to 14 residues. V lost 3 bases and J lost 2, with 8 bases in between. The germline V gene has CDR1 LGHDT and CDR2 YNNKEL (reference sequence). CDR3 in amino acids: CASSQQSTKNIQYF. In nucleotides, the CDR3 is TGTGCCAGCAGCCAGCAGTCTACCAAAAACATTCAGTACTTC.

There are many counts of this clonotype. The rearrangement links TRBV24-1 to TRBJ2-2, with 10 bases fitting TRBD1. Germline V gene sequence: CDR1 KGHDR, CDR2 SFDVKD. Trimming removed 5 bases from V and 4 bases from J; junction bases left unmatched: 24. The CDR3 runs 22 residues. The CDR3 reads CATSAPPGQGRLGETSTGELFF. The CDR3 DNA reads as TGTGCCACCAGTGCCCCGCCGGGACAGGGGCGCTTGGGGGAGACAAGCACCGGGGAGCTGTTTTTT.

By share, this clonotype ranks as medium-sized. V and J are TRBV10-3 and TRBJ1-5; D possibly corresponds to TRBD1 (5 bases). Trimming took 8 bases from V and 8 from J, leaving 13 bases between them. This CDR3 is built from 12 residues. Germline CDR1 ENHRY, CDR2 SYGVKD. CDR3 coding DNA: TGTGCCATCGCCGAGCGGGGGAAGCCCCAGCATTTT. Its protein product is CAIAERGKPQHF.

With regard to this clonotype: A read error is possible here, since a much larger clone lies one base away. J is TRBJ2-2 and V is TRBV4-1; 8 bases align to TRBD1. CDR1 and CDR2 (germline): MGHRA, YSYEKL. The CDR3 extends over 14 amino acids. With V trimmed by 8 bases and J by 1 base, 3 bases remained unmatched. The CDR3 is CASGDRGNTGELFF. The CDR3 nucleotides are TGCGCCAGCGGCGACAGGGGGAACACCGGGGAGCTGTTTTTT.

A word on this clonotype: One end of the junction is discordant with germline, which a read error may explain. The J gene is TRBJ2-1, the V gene TRBV7-9, with D perhaps assigned TRBD1 or TRBD2 (5 bases each). This CDR3 is built from 16 residues. In germline, CDR1 is SEHNR, CDR2 FQNEAQ (reference sequence). Here the CDR3 DNA reads TGTGCCAGCAGCCCCCCCGTAGAGAGGGGTACCGATGAGCAGTGCTTC. This sequence encodes CASSPPVERGTDEQCF.

Within the sample, this clonotype is medium-sized. The chain uses TRBV6-5 and TRBJ1-4; possibly TRBD1 for D (6 bases). The CDR3 length is 13 residues. The germline gives CDR1 MNHEY, CDR2 SVGAGI. The V end was cut by 8 bases, the J end by 6 bases, with 13 bases between. The CDR3 DNA sequence: TGTGCCAGCTGTCAGGGGCTGGATGAAAAACTGTTTTTT. Translating gives CASCQGLDEKLFF.

This clonotype is labeled medium-sized (0.01 to 0.1%). V and J are TRBV12-3 or TRBV12-4 and TRBJ2-7; 7 bases match TRBD2. J was trimmed by 5 bases and V by 3 bases; bases with no gene match: 7. This CDR3 region has 14 residues. CDR3 protein: CASSFLAGVDEQYF. For the CDR3, the DNA is TGTGCCAGCAGTTTCCTTGCGGGAGTGGACGAGCAGTACTTC.

In its sample, this clonotype was seen a few times. The chain couples TRBV5-1 to TRBJ2-6, with D possibly being TRBD2 (6 bases). This CDR3 region has 16 residues. In germline, CDR1 is SGHRS, CDR2 YFSETQ. V was clipped by 4 bases and J by 2 bases, with 13 bases between them. CDR3 nucleotides: TGCGCCAGCAGCCCGCCCCGCGGGGCTGGGGCCAACGTCCTGACTTTC. It specifies CASSPPRGAGANVLTF.

This clonotype was observed a handful of times. A much larger clone sits a single nucleotide away, making a read error possible. V and J are TRBV24-1 and TRBJ2-5; 8 bases map to TRBD2. This CDR3 has 15 amino acids. Germline values: CDR1 KGHDR, CDR2 SFDVKD. The J segment lost 7 bases and the V segment lost 4 bases, leaving 10 bases of the junction unmatched. CDR3 loop: CATSDFSGAGGTQYF. In DNA, the CDR3 is TGTGCCACCAGTGACTTTAGCGGGGCGGGAGGGACCCAGTACTTC.

This clonotype is termed medium-sized (0.01 to 0.1%). This sequence joins TRBV6-1 and TRBJ1-2; 7 bases match TRBD1. The CDR3 runs to 13 residues. Germline trimming cut 5 bases from V and 3 bases from J; bases unmatched to any gene: 3. Per the germline V gene, CDR1 is MNHNS and CDR2 is SASEGT. This CDR3 is CASSQGVDYGYTF. CDR3 nucleotide sequence: TGTGCCAGCAGTCAGGGGGTGGACTATGGCTACACCTTC.

This clonotype was seen more than once but under ten times. V and J are TRBV7-8 and TRBJ1-2; D gene ambiguous. The CDR3 is 14 amino acids. V was clipped by 1 base and J by 0 bases, with 6 bases between them. Germline V gene lookup returns CDR1 SGHVS and CDR2 FQNEAQ. CDR3 amino acids: CASSLDGANYGYTF. CDR3 sequence (DNA): TGTGCCAGCAGCTTAGACGGGGCTAACTATGGCTACACCTTC.

This clonotype is termed medium-sized. The chain combines TRBV29-1 with TRBJ1-6; TRBD1 matches 9 bases. V was pared by 4 bases and J by 7 bases, with 2 bases of the junction left unmatched. The CDR3 contains 13 residues. Germline V gives CDR1 SQVTM, CDR2 ANQGSEA. CDR3: CSVGDRANSPLHF. The CDR3, as DNA: TGCAGCGTTGGGGACAGGGCGAATTCACCCCTCCACTTT.

Of note for this clonotype: A single base separates this from a much larger clone, so it may be a read error. The chain combines TRBV5-5 with TRBJ2-1, with D perhaps matching TRBD1 (6 bases). The length of the CDR3 is 15 residues. Germline V gives CDR1 SGHKS, CDR2 YYEKEE (reference sequence). V was trimmed by 7 bases and J by 0 bases, leaving 14 bases between them. The CDR3: CASGNTGFSYNEQFF. The CDR3 DNA reads as TGTGCCAGCGGGAATACAGGGTTCTCCTACAATGAGCAGTTCTTC.

Many counts were recorded for this clonotype. The V call is TRBV20-1, the J call TRBJ1-1; the match to TRBD1 covers 7 bases. The trim removed 6 bases at V and 0 bases at J, leaving 10 bases unmatched. This CDR3 region has 15 residues. Germline CDR1 DFQATT, CDR2 SNEGSKA (reference sequence). In nucleotides, the CDR3 is TGCAGTGCGCCTGCGGCAGGGGGAATGAACACTGAAGCTTTCTTT. This gives the protein CSAPAAGGMNTEAFF.